This TCR beta chain originates from a study of blood T cell dynamics during melanoma immunotherapy. Whole-study context: Standard first-line treatment here was pembrolizumab or nivolumab plus ipilimumab in metastatic melanoma.

Trimming removed 0 bases at V and 3 bases at J, with 8 bases between. Germline V gives CDR1 SQVTM, CDR2 ANQGSEA. CDR3 length: 13 amino acids. This clone was seen a few times. Assay: immunoSEQ multiplex PCR; the TCRdb copy retains only in-frame clones and omits some. The sample has 16,000 or so clones; approximately 90% are singletons. Time point meaning: pre-treatment baseline. At 12 weeks after first infusion, RECIST 1.1 defined response for most patients. The rearrangement joins TRBV29-1 to TRBJ1-1; D is perhaps TRBD1 (5 bases). This sample comprised blood, obtained from a patient treated with checkpoint blockade. The receptor comes from a human donor with melanoma. In DNA, the CDR3 is TGCAGCGTTGAAGACAGGGAGGACACTGAAGCTTTCTTT. As protein: CSVEDREDTEAFF.